This T cell receptor beta chain was identified in a study of CD8 T cells in ankylosing spondylitis. TCRdb reprocessed the 5' RACE reads with MiXCR, giving one entry per CDR3 protein. The sample shows around 150,000 distinct CDR3 sequences, 44% of them seen only once. This CDR3 has 15 residues. The V end was cut by 5 bases, the J end by 0 bases, with 13 bases between. Germline CDR1 and CDR2: SEHNR and FQNEAQ (reference sequence). The sample was synovial fluid, either unsorted or a sorted T cell fraction (not recorded which). The TCR sequence derives from a male donor with ankylosing spondylitis. The chain is built from TRBV7-9 and TRBJ1-1; D is possibly TRBD1 (5 bases). The CDR3 here is CASSRGAGMNTEAFF. DNA of the CDR3: TGTGCCAGCAGCAGAGGGGCAGGGATGAACACTGAAGCTTTCTTT.